The source of this TCR beta chain is a study of Ad26.COV2.S vaccination and SARS-CoV-2 variants. As for the study in general: Enrolled in COV1001, the donor was in the Ad26.COV2.S trial arm, which received the vaccine. Ad26.COV2.S was injected intramuscularly once or twice, 56 days apart. General study points: Non-spike TCR breadth showed similarity between vaccine and placebo recipients. TCR breadth and depth estimates may have understated total T cell responses.

Treatment meaning: around 19 received Ad26.COV2.S at low or high dose, single or two shots; about 5 received placebo; per-sample allocation not given. Collection of samples fell on day 63 after the first vaccine or placebo injection. The germline CDR1 and CDR2 sequences are SGHTA and FQGNSA. Trimming left V 1 base short and J 4 bases short, with 5 bases between. This CDR3 region has 12 residues. Clones were read by immunoSEQ multiplex PCR, and TCRdb kept only the in-frame ones, dropping some. The sample has hundreds of thousands of clones, roughly 90% seen once. Comments on this clone: The target antigen is unknown.

Sample: peripheral blood, taken in a trial of Ad26.COV2.S vaccine versus placebo. The genes are TRBV7-2 and TRBJ2-7; no clear D gene. The source of this sequence is a person aged 18-60 years who received the Ad26.COV2.S COVID-19 vaccine or a placebo. The CDR3 DNA reads as TGTGCCAGCAGCTTAGGTGCATACGAGCAGTACTTC. Translated: CASSLGAYEQYF.